This passage covers 32 T cell receptor beta chains from one sample sequenced in a study of vaccination effects on CD4 cells after COVID-19 (dated by TCRdb to the early 2020s). The library was prepared using the immunoSEQ multiplex PCR assay. Here the immuneACCESS table is served through TCRdb, limited to in-frame sequences with V and J called. Missing clones are a known gap in these copies; in checked studies unresolved V genes cover under half, and the rest lacks a known reason. In all, the sample holds tens of thousands of clones, and roughly 79% of those were seen once. Less than 3% of the sample is taken by the ten largest. No cognate antigen is known for these TCRs. In the ViraFEST assay, PBMC were stimulated with viral peptide pools, and antigen-specific CD4+ T cell clonotypes were then identified by expansion using TCR sequencing. After roughly 11 days of culture, CD4+ T cells were isolated with the EasySep CD4+ T cell isolation kit.

Specimen: CD4+ T cells from PBMCs cultured with HCoV-229E spike peptides, collected before COVID-19 vaccination. Explained via the paper, the cell subset or site label denotes: HCoV-229E spike overlapping peptide pool stimulation. Receptor source: a human donor who received a COVID-19 vaccine.

The chain joins TRBV19 to TRBJ1-5; 7 nucleotides agree with TRBD1. The CDR3 runs 16 residues. The germline V gene encodes CDR1 LNHDA and CDR2 SQIVND (reference sequence). With 6 bases clipped from V and 4 bases from J, the junction kept 12 bases outside the gene matches. CDR3 DNA sequence: TGTGCCAGTAGGGAAGATTGGGGACAGCTGAATCAGCCCCAGCATTTT. This codes for CASREDWGQLNQPQHF.

The CDR3: CASTNGNQPQHF. CDR3 nucleotide sequence: TGTGCCAGCACCAATGGGAATCAGCCCCAGCATTTT. The V call is TRBV6-6, the J call TRBJ1-5; no definite D call. Germline CDR1 and CDR2: MNHNY and SVGAGI (reference sequence). V was pared by 7 bases and J by 4 bases, with 8 bases between. The CDR3 is 12 residues long.

The V and J genes are TRBV6-5 and TRBJ1-2, with a possible D match to TRBD1 (6 bases). Trimming cost V 2 bases and J 3 bases, with 13 bases left between them. The CDR3 is 15 amino acids. Germline-derived CDR1 and CDR2 are MNHEY and SVGAGI. CDR3 bases: TGTGCCAGCAGTTACAGGGGGGGGATAGACTATGGCTACACCTTC. It is translated as CASSYRGGIDYGYTF.

The gene calls are TRBV5-1 and TRBJ2-1; 8 bases are a match to TRBD1. This CDR3 spans 15 amino acids. Germline-derived CDR1 and CDR2 are SGHRS and YFSETQ. With 9 bases clipped from V and 6 bases from J, the junction kept 14 bases outside the gene matches. CDR3 protein: CATRSGTGSTNEQFF. CDR3 bases: TGCGCCACCCGGTCCGGGACAGGTAGTACCAATGAGCAGTTCTTC.

V is TRBV5-1 and J is TRBJ2-1; 11 bases are a match to TRBD2. The CDR3 has 15 residues. Germline V lookup: CDR1 SGHRS, CDR2 YFSETQ. Trimming removed 4 bases from V and 2 bases from J; junction bases left unmatched: 2. The CDR3 reads CASSPGLAAYNEQFF. The CDR3 coding sequence is TGCGCCAGCAGCCCGGGACTAGCGGCCTACAATGAGCAGTTCTTC.

The J gene is TRBJ2-1, the V gene TRBV2; D gene ambiguous. This CDR3 region has 16 residues. CDR1 SNHLY and CDR2 FYNNEI come from the germline V gene. Trimming cost V 3 bases and J 4 bases, with 16 bases left between them. CDR3 protein: CASSEAEGLSYNEQFF. The DNA of the CDR3 is TGTGCCAGCAGTGAGGCTGAAGGGCTGTCGTACAATGAGCAGTTCTTC.

This rearrangement joins TRBV11-2 to TRBJ2-5; perhaps TRBD2 as D (5 bases). CDR1 is SGHAT, CDR2 FQNNGV, per germline. The CDR3 is 13 amino acids. Trimming shortened V by 0 bases and J by 7 bases, and 9 bases separated the two germline ends. This CDR3 reads CASSLDLAGTQYF. The CDR3, as DNA: TGTGCCAGCAGCTTAGATCTTGCGGGGACCCAGTACTTC. The whole variable domain, remainder taken from reference TRBV11-2 and TRBJ2-5, is EAGVAQSPRYKIIEKRQSVAFWCNPISGHATLYWYQQILGQGPKLLIQFQNNGVVDDSQLPKDRFSAERLKGVDSTLKIQPAKLEDSAVYLCASSLDLAGTQYFGPGTRLLVL.

V usage is TRBV19 and J usage is TRBJ1-5; D may be TRBD1 (6 bases). The germline V and J ends were trimmed by 7 bases and 11 bases, with 27 bases remaining between them. Per germline, CDR1 LNHDA and CDR2 SQIVND (reference sequence). This CDR3 has 16 amino acids. The CDR3 loop reads CASTGDRFGLFGSQHF. CDR3 coding DNA: TGTGCCAGTACCGGAGACAGGTTCGGGCTATTTGGGTCCCAGCATTTT.

The V and J genes are TRBV19 and TRBJ1-2, with TRBD1 matching 8 bases. Germline V gives CDR1 LNHDA, CDR2 SQIVND (reference sequence). The CDR3 runs to 15 residues. V trimming: 5 bases; J trimming: 5 bases; junction bases outside the gene matches: 10. In DNA form, the CDR3 reads TGTGCCAGTAGTCCCAAGGGACAGGACCGGTATGGCTACACCTTC. It codes for CASSPKGQDRYGYTF.

The genes are TRBV6-5 and TRBJ1-2; TRBD1 aligns across 8 bases. Germline V gene lookup returns CDR1 MNHEY and CDR2 SVGAGI. Losses at the gene ends were 6 bases for V and 7 bases for J; bases not matched to a gene: 13. CDR3 length: 15 amino acids. CDR3 residues: CASRPGQGGGSGYTF. The CDR3 nucleotides read TGTGCCAGCAGGCCAGGACAGGGCGGGGGATCTGGCTACACCTTC.

The V call is TRBV28, the J call TRBJ1-5; no definite D call. V lost 1 base and J 0 bases, leaving 10 bases between the germline ends. Germline loops: CDR1 MDHEN, CDR2 SYDVKM. The CDR3 length is 16 residues. In DNA, the CDR3 is TGTGCCAGCAGTTTATCCGCCCTGTATAGCAATCAGCCCCAGCATTTT. It yields the protein CASSLSALYSNQPQHF.

This clone has just a few counts. The rearrangement links TRBV5-1 to TRBJ1-2, with 12 bases lining up with TRBD1. The CDR3 length is 14 residues. V shed 4 bases and J 8 bases; nucleotides not matched to a gene: 6. Germline CDR1 reads SGHRS; CDR2 reads YFSETQ. The CDR3 DNA follows: TGCGCCAGCAGCCTGGGACAGGGGGCGGAAGGCTACACCTTC. Translated: CASSLGQGAEGYTF.

V and J are TRBV9 and TRBJ2-1, with unresolved D. The CDR3 consists of 14 residues. V dropped 3 bases and J dropped 3 bases, with 10 bases sitting between them. CDR1 is SGDLS and CDR2 is YYNGEE in the germline V gene. The CDR3 is CASSGDIGYNEQFF. In DNA form, the CDR3 reads TGTGCCAGCAGCGGTGATATAGGCTACAATGAGCAGTTCTTC. Combining the CDR3 with reference TRBV9 and TRBJ2-1 gives the whole variable domain DSGVTQTPKHLITATGQRVTLRCSPRSGDLSVYWYQQSLDQGLQFLIQYYNGEERAKGNILERFSAQQFPDLHSELNLSSLELGDSALYFCASSGDIGYNEQFFGPGTRLTVL.

CDR3 amino acids: CASRFSSGNTIYF. In nucleotides, the CDR3 is TGTGCCAGCCGCTTCAGCTCTGGAAACACCATATATTTT. The gene calls are TRBV27 and TRBJ1-3; D is undetermined. Trimming shortened V by 8 bases and J by 0 bases, and 8 bases separated the two germline ends. The CDR3 is 13 amino acids. Per germline, CDR1 MNHEY and CDR2 SMNVEV (reference sequence).

The V gene is TRBV6-6, the J gene TRBJ1-2, with a weak D call TRBD1 (5 bases). Trimming removed 2 bases from V and 4 bases from J, with 17 bases in between. This CDR3 has 16 amino acids. Germline CDR1 and CDR2: MNHNY and SVGAGI (reference sequence). As DNA, the CDR3 is TGTGCCAGCAGTTACACTCGAGACAGTCTCGCCTATGGCTACACCTTC. This gives the protein CASSYTRDSLAYGYTF.

V and J are TRBV5-6 and TRBJ1-5; D is undetermined. Germline V CDR1 and CDR2: SGHDT, YYEEEE. The CDR3 spans 13 residues. V was clipped by 4 bases and J by 3 bases, with 8 bases between them. The CDR3 sequence: CASSVSLNQPQHF. In DNA, the CDR3 is TGTGCCAGCAGCGTGAGTCTCAATCAGCCCCAGCATTTT.

The V gene is TRBV4-2, the J gene TRBJ2-5, with D perhaps matching TRBD2 (6 bases). Germline V lookup: CDR1 LGHNA, CDR2 YNFKEQ. Trimming shortened V by 0 bases and J by 5 bases, and 10 bases separated the two germline ends. The CDR3 is 14 amino acids. CDR3 DNA sequence: TGTGCCAGCAGCCAAGATACGGGGAGGGAGACCCAGTACTTC. This gives the protein CASSQDTGRETQYF.

The chain carries TRBV19 and TRBJ1-5, with TRBD1 identical over 11 bases. The V gene's germline CDR1 is LNHDA and CDR2 SQIVND (reference sequence). This CDR3 has 18 residues. With 3 bases clipped from V and 5 bases from J, the junction kept 12 bases outside the gene matches. Written as DNA, the CDR3 is TGTGCCAGTAGTATGGACCCCTACTGGACAGGGGGCGATCAGCCCCAGCATTTT. Protein: CASSMDPYWTGGDQPQHF.

The genes are TRBV2 and TRBJ2-6; D is uncertain. The CDR3 spans 15 residues. CDR1 is SNHLY and CDR2 is FYNNEI in the germline V gene. Trimming stripped 3 bases from V and 2 bases from J, with 8 bases between. The CDR3 bases are TGTGCCAGCAGTGATGCCGGTGCTGGGGCCAACGTCCTGACTTTC. Its protein is CASSDAGAGANVLTF.

The rearrangement uses TRBV28 and TRBJ2-3, with D perhaps matching TRBD2 (5 bases). With 3 bases removed from V and 4 bases from J, the gap between germline ends came to 8 bases. CDR3 length equals 13 residues. The germline V gene has CDR1 MDHEN and CDR2 SYDVKM. CDR3 sequence reads: CASSFGVPDTQYF. The CDR3 DNA is TGTGCCAGCAGTTTCGGGGTCCCAGATACGCAGTATTTT.

The count of this clone is one. The chain is built from TRBV18 and TRBJ2-2; D uncertain. Germline V lookup: CDR1 KGHSH, CDR2 LQKENI. The CDR3 is made up of 16 amino acids. The V end was cut by 4 bases, the J end by 4 bases, with 16 bases between. The DNA of the CDR3 is TGTGCCAGCTCACTTTGGACGGTCCCGGGCACCGGGGAGCTGTTTTTT. Encoded protein: CASSLWTVPGTGELFF. Together with reference TRBV18 and TRBJ2-2, the CDR3 gives the full variable domain: NAGVMQNPRHLVRRRGQEARLRCSPMKGHSHVYWYRQLPEEGLKFMVYLQKENIIDESGMPKERFSAEFPKEGPSILRIQQVVRGDSAAYFCASSLWTVPGTGELFFGEGSRLTVL.

This chain connects TRBV5-1 to TRBJ2-5; D is unclear. Germline V CDR1 and CDR2: SGHRS, YFSETQ. V lost 0 bases and J lost 7, with 10 bases in between. The CDR3 is 13 residues long. The chain's CDR3 is CASSLDVEGTQYF. The CDR3 nucleotides read TGCGCCAGCAGCTTGGACGTGGAAGGGACCCAGTACTTC.

The chain has TRBV5-1 and TRBJ2-2; 9 bases align to TRBD2. Germline V CDR1 and CDR2: SGHRS, YFSETQ. The CDR3 has 16 amino acids. With V trimmed by 2 bases and J by 7 bases, 9 bases remained unmatched. CDR3 amino acids: CASSLIAGGINGELFF. The CDR3 DNA reads as TGCGCCAGCAGCTTAATTGCGGGGGGGATCAACGGGGAGCTGTTTTTT.

The chain links TRBV18 to TRBJ2-1; 12 bases are shared with TRBD2. This CDR3 contains 17 residues. Germline V lookup: CDR1 KGHSH, CDR2 LQKENI. V trimming: 1 base; J trimming: 5 bases; junction bases outside the gene matches: 6. The CDR3: CASSPRTSGVLDNEQFF. As DNA, the CDR3 is TGTGCCAGCTCACCACGGACTAGCGGGGTTCTCGACAATGAGCAGTTCTTC.

In this sample, this clone turned up once. V gene TRBV29-1 combines with J gene TRBJ2-6; TRBD1 matches at 7 bases. The CDR3 is 15 residues long. CDR1 and CDR2 (germline): SQVTM, ANQGSEA. The junction had 7 bases not matched to a gene; V was cut back by 6 bases and J by 2 bases. This CDR3 reads CSVVLGQAGANVLTF. For the CDR3, the DNA is TGCAGCGTCGTCCTTGGACAGGCTGGGGCCAACGTCCTGACTTTC.

The CDR3 nucleotides are TGTGCCACCGATCTCCGAACGAGACAGGGGTCCCCCGAGCAGTACGTC. It encodes CATDLRTRQGSPEQYV. The chain recombines TRBV24-1 with TRBJ2-7, with 8 bases identical to TRBD1. The CDR3 covers 16 residues. Trimming cost V 9 bases and J 6 bases; bases outside gene matches: 18. CDR1 is KGHDR and CDR2 is SFDVKD in the germline V gene.

The chain carries TRBV11-2 and TRBJ1-2; 8 nucleotides line up with TRBD1. The CDR3 is 15 residues long. The J segment lost 4 bases and the V segment lost 1 base, leaving 5 bases of the junction unmatched. Germline CDR1 reads SGHAT; CDR2 reads FQNNGV. The DNA for the CDR3 is TGTGCCAGCAGCTTAGTTGGGACAGGCTCCTATGGCTACACCTTC. Translation: CASSLVGTGSYGYTF.

CDR3 region: CASSQGFSTDTQYF. The CDR3 DNA sequence: TGTGCCAGCAGTCAGGGTTTCAGCACAGATACGCAGTATTTT. The chain employs TRBV6-5 and TRBJ2-3; TRBD1 might be the D (5 bases). CDR3 length: 14 amino acids. The V gene's germline CDR1 is MNHEY and CDR2 SVGAGI. The V gene lost 5 bases and the J gene lost 0 bases, with 9 bases spanning the gap.

The chain recombines TRBV5-1 with TRBJ2-3; TRBD2 aligns across 7 bases. The germline V gene encodes CDR1 SGHRS and CDR2 YFSETQ. J gave up 0 bases and V 4 bases, and 8 bases lay outside the gene matches. The CDR3 contains 16 residues. The CDR3 spells CASSPLSSGSTDTQYF. Written as DNA, the CDR3 is TGCGCCAGCAGCCCCCTCTCTAGCGGTAGCACAGATACGCAGTATTTT.

In regard to this clone: Other DNA variants within this sample encode the same CDR3. This rearrangement joins TRBV20-1 to TRBJ2-5; D not resolved. The CDR3 has 11 amino acids. In germline, CDR1 is DFQATT, CDR2 SNEGSKA (reference sequence). V gave up 3 bases and J gave up 4 bases, with 6 bases separating them. For the CDR3, the DNA is TGCAGTGCTAGTGGGGTAGAGACCCAGTACTTC. Translated, it gives CSASGVETQYF.

The sample holds a few counts of this clone. The chain links TRBV19 to TRBJ2-3; D gene ambiguous. The CDR3 consists of 14 residues. Trimming stripped 7 bases from V and 6 bases from J, with 17 bases between. CDR1 is LNHDA and CDR2 is SQIVND in the germline V gene (reference sequence). CDR3 sequence reads: CASTITDLSDTQYF. The CDR3 bases are TGTGCCAGTACCATTACAGATCTGAGCGATACGCAGTATTTT.

J is TRBJ1-2 and V is TRBV19, with D perhaps TRBD1 (6 bases). With 0 bases removed from V and 2 bases from J, the gap between germline ends came to 10 bases. This CDR3 is built from 15 residues. Germline V lookup: CDR1 LNHDA, CDR2 SQIVND (reference sequence). In DNA, the CDR3 is TGTGCCAGTAGTATAGAAAGGGGGTTCAACTATGGCTACACCTTC. Its translation is CASSIERGFNYGYTF.